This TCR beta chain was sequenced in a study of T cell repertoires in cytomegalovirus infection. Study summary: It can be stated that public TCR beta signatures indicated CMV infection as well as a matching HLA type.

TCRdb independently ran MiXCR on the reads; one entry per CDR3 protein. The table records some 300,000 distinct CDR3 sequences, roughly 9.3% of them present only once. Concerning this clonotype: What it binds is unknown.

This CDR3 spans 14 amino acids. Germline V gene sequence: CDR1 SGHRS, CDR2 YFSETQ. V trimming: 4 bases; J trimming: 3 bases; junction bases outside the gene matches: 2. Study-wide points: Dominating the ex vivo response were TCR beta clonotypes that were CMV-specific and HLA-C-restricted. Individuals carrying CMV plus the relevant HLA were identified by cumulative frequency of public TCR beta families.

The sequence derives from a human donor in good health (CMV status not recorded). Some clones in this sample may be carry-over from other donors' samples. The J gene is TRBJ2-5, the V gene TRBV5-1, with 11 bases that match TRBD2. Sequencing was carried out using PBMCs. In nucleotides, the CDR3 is TGCGCCAGCAGCCCGACTAGCGGGGAAGAGACCCAGTACTTC. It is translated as CASSPTSGEETQYF.